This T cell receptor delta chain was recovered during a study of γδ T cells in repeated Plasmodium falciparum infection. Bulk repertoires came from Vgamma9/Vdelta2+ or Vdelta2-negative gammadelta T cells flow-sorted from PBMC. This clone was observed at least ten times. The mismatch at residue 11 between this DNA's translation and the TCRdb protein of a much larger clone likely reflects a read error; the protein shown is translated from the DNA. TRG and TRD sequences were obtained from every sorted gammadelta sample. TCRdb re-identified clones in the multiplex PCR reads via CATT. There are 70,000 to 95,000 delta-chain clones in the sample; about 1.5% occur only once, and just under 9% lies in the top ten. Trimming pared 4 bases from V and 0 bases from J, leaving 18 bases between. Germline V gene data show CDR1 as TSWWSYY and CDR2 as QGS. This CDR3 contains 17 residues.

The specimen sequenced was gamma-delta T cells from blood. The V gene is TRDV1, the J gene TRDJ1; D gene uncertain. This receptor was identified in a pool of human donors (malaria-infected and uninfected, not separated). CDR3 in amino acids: CALGAKWFPPHTDKLIF. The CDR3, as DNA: TGTGCTCTTGGGGCGAAGTGGTTCCCCCCGCACACCGATAAACTCATCTTT.